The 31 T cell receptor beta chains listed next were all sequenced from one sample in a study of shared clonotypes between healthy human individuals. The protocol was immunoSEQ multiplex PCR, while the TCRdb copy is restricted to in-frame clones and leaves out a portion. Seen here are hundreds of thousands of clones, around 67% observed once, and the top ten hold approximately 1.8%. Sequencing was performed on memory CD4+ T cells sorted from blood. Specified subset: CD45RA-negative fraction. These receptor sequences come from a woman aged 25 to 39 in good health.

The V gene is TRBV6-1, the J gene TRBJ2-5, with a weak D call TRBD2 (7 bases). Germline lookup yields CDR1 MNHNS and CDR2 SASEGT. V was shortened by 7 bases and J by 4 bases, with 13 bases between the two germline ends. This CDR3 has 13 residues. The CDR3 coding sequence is TGTGCCAGCACTAGGGGGGGGCCAGAGACCCAGTACTTC. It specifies CASTRGGPETQYF.

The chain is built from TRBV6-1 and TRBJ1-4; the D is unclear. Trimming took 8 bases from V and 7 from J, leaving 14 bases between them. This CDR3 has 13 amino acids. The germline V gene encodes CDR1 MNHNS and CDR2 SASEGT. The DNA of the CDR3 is TGTGCCAGCGCAGGCAATTGGGGTGAAAAACTGTTTTTT. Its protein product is CASAGNWGEKLFF.

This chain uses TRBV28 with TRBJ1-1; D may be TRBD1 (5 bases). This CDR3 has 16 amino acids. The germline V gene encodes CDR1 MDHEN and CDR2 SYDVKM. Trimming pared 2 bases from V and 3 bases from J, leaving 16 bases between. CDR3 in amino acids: CASSLIPMGGDTEAFF. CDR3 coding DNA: TGTGCCAGCAGTTTAATCCCCATGGGGGGAGACACTGAAGCTTTCTTT.

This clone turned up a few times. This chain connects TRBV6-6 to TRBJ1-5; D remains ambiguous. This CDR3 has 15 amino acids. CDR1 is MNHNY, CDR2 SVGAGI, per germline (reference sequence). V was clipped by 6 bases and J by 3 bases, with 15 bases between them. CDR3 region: CASRGDFSLNQPQHF. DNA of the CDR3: TGTGCCAGCAGGGGCGACTTCAGCCTCAATCAGCCCCAGCATTTT.

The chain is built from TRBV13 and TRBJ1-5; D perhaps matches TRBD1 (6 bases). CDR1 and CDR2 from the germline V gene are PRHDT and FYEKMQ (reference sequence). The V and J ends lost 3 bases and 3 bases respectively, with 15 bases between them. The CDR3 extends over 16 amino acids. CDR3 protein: CASSFGGLEPNQPQHF. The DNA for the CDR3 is TGTGCCAGCAGCTTTGGGGGCCTCGAACCCAATCAGCCCCAGCATTTT.

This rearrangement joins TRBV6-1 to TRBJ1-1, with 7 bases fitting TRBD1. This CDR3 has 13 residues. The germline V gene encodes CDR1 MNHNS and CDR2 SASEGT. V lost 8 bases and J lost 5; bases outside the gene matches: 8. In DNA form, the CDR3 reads TGTGCCAGCTTGGGCAGGGGGGGTACTGAAGCTTTCTTT. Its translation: CASLGRGGTEAFF.

CDR3 loop: CASSEARTSGELTEAFF. CDR3 nucleotide sequence: TGTGCCAGCAGTGAAGCTCGGACATCTGGGGAACTCACTGAAGCTTTCTTT. This sequence joins TRBV6-1 and TRBJ1-1, with a possible D match to TRBD1 (5 bases). The germline V gene encodes CDR1 MNHNS and CDR2 SASEGT. The CDR3 length is 17 residues. The ends were cut back, 0 bases at V and 4 bases at J, with 18 bases in the middle.

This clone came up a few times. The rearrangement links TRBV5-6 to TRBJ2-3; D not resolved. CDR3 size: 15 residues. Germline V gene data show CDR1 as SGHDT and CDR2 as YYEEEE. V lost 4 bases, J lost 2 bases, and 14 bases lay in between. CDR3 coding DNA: TGTGCCAGCAGCACCGTTAGCCAATTCACAGATACGCAGTATTTT. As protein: CASSTVSQFTDTQYF.

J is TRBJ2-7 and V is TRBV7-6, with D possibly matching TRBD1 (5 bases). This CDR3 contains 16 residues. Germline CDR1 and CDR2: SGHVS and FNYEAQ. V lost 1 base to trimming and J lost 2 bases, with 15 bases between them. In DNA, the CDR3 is TGTGCCAGCAGCTTAGGGGGCAGTGCTTCGCCCTACGAGCAGTACTTC. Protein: CASSLGGSASPYEQYF.

CDR3 bases: TGTGCCAGCAGCGCAGCACAGGGGATCAACTATGGCTACACCTTC. Translation gives CASSAAQGINYGYTF. The chain couples TRBV9 to TRBJ1-2, with TRBD1 matching 7 bases. V was pared by 3 bases and J by 2 bases, with 7 bases of the junction left unmatched. The germline gives CDR1 SGDLS, CDR2 YYNGEE. The CDR3 loop spans 15 amino acids.

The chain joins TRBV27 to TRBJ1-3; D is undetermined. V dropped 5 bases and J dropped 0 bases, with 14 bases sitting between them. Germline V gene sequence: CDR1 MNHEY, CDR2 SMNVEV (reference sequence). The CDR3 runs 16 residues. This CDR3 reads CASSSLAGISGNTIYF. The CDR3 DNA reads TGTGCCAGCAGTAGCTTAGCCGGCATCTCTGGAAACACCATATATTTT.

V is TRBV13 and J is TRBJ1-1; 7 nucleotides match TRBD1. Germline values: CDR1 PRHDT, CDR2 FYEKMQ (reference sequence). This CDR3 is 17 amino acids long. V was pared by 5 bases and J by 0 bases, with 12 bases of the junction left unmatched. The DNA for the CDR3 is TGTGCCAGCAGCCTCGGAGAGGGACAGCTCATGAACACTGAAGCTTTCTTT. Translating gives CASSLGEGQLMNTEAFF.

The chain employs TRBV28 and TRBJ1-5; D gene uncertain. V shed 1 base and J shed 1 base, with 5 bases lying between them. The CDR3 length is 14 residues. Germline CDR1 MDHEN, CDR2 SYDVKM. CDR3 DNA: TGTGCCAGCAGTTTATTATCCAGCAATCAGCCCCAGCATTTT. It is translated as CASSLLSSNQPQHF.

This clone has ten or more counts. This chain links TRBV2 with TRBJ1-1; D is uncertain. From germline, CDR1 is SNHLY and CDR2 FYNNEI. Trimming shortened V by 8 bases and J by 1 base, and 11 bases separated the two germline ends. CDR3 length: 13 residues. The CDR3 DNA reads TGTGCCAGCGGCCACGCCGCGAACACTGAAGCTTTCTTT. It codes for CASGHAANTEAFF.

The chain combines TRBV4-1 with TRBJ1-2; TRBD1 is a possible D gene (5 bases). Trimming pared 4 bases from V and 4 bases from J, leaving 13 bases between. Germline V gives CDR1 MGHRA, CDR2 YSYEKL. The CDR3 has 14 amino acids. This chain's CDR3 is CASSPRIDSYGYTF. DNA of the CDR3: TGCGCCAGCAGCCCGAGGATAGACAGCTATGGCTACACCTTC.

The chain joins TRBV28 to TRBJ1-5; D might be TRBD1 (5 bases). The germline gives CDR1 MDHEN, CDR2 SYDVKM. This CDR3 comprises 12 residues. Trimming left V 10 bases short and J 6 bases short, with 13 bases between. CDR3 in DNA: TGTGCCATCAACAAGCAGGGTCAGCCCCAGCATTTT. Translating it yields CAINKQGQPQHF.

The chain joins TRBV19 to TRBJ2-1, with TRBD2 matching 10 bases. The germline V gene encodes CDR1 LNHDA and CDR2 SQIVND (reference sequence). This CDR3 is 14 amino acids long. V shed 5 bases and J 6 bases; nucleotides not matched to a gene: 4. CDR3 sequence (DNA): TGTGCCAGTAGTCCCTGGACTAGCGGCAATGAGCAGTTCTTC. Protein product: CASSPWTSGNEQFF. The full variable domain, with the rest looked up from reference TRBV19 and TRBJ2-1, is DGGITQSPKYLFRKEGQNVTLSCEQNLNHDAMYWYRQDPGQGLRLIYYSQIVNDFQKGDIAEGYSVSREKKESFPLTVTSAQKNPTAFYLCASSPWTSGNEQFFGPGTRLTVL.

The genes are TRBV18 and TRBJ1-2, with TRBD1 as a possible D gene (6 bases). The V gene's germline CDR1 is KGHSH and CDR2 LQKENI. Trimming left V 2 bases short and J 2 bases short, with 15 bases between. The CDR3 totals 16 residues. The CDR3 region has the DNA TGTGCCAGCTCACCAGGGGCACAGGGATCAAACTATGGCTACACCTTC. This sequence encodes CASSPGAQGSNYGYTF.

CDR3 residues: CASSSPRTGVLETQYF. CDR3 nucleotide sequence: TGTGCCAGCAGCTCGCCCCGGACAGGGGTTTTGGAGACCCAGTACTTC. V is TRBV11-1 and J is TRBJ2-5, with 9 positions matching TRBD1. Germline CDR1 reads SGHAT; CDR2 reads FQDESV (reference sequence). The V gene end was trimmed by 4 bases and the J gene end by 5 bases; junction bases not matched to a gene: 11. The CDR3 is 16 residues long.

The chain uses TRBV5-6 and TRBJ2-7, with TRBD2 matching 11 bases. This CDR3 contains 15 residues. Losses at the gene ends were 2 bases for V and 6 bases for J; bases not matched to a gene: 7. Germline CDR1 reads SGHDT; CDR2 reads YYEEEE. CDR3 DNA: TGTGCCAGCAGCTTTGGTTTAGCGGGAGGGGGCGAGCAGTACTTC. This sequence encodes CASSFGLAGGGEQYF.

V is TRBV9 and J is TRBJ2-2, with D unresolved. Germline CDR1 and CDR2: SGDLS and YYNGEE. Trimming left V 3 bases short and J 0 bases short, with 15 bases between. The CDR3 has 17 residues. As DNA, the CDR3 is TGTGCCAGCAGCGGATGGACGGATTCCGCGAACACCGGGGAGCTGTTTTTT. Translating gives CASSGWTDSANTGELFF.

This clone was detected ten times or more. In DNA, the CDR3 is TGTGCCAGCAGTGACCAGTATAGCAATCAGCCCCAGCATTTT. This codes for CASSDQYSNQPQHF. The gene calls are TRBV6-5 and TRBJ1-5; D remains unclear. From germline, CDR1 is MNHEY and CDR2 SVGAGI. The CDR3 consists of 14 residues. The germline V and J ends were trimmed by 5 bases and 0 bases, with 8 bases remaining between them.

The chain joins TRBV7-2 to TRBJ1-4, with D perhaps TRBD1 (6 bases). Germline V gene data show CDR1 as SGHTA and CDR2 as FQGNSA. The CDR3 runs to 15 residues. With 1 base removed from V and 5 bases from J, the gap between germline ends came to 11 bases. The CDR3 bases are TGTGCCAGCAGCTTAGGCGCAGGGGAAAATGAAAAACTGTTTTTT. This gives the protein CASSLGAGENEKLFF.

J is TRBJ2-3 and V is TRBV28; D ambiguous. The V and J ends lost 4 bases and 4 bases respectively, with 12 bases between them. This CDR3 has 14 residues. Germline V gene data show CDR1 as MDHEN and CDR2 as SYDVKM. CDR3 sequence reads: CASSSRFSPDTQYF. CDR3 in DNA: TGTGCCAGCAGTTCTCGATTTAGTCCAGATACGCAGTATTTT.

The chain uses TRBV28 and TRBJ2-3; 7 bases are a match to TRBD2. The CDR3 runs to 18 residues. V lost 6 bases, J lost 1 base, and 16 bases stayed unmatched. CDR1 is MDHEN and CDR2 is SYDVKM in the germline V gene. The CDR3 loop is CASRTRDYTFRGTDTQYF. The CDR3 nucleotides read TGTGCCAGCAGGACCCGGGACTATACTTTTCGGGGCACAGATACGCAGTATTTT.

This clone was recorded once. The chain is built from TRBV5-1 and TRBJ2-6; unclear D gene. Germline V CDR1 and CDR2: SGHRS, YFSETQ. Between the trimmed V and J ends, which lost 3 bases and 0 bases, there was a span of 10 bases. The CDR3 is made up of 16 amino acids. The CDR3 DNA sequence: TGCGCCAGCAGCTCCGATATGTTCTCTGGGGCCAACGTCCTGACTTTC. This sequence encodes CASSSDMFSGANVLTF.

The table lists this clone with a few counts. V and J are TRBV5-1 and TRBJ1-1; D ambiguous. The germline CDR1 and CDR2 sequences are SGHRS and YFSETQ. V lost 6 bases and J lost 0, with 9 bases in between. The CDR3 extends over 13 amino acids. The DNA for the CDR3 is TGCGCCAGCAAAGGACCGCTGAACACTGAAGCTTTCTTT. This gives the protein CASKGPLNTEAFF.

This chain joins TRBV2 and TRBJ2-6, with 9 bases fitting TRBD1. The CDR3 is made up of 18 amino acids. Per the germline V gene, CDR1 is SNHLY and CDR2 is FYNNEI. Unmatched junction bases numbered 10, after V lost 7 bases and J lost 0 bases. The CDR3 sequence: CASKSGTGTFSGANVLTF. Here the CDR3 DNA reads TGTGCCAGCAAGTCCGGGACAGGGACCTTCTCTGGGGCCAACGTCCTGACTTTC. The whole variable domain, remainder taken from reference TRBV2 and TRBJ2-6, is EPEVTQTPSHQVTQMGQEVILRCVPISNHLYFYWYRQILGQKVEFLVSFYNNEISEKSEIFDDQFSVERPDGSNFTLKIRSTKLEDSAMYFCASKSGTGTFSGANVLTFGAGSRLTVL.

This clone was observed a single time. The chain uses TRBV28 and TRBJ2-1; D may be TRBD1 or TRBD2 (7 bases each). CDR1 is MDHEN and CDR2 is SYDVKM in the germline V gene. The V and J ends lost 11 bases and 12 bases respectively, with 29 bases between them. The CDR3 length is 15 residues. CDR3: CAAGKTEGAGVGQFF. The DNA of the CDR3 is TGTGCCGCCGGAAAGACCGAGGGGGCGGGAGTGGGGCAGTTCTTC.

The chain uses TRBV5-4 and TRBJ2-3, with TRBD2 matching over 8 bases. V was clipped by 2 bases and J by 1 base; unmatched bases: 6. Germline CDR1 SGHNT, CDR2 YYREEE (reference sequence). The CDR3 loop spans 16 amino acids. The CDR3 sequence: CASSFLGRAGTDTQYF. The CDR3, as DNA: TGTGCCAGCAGCTTCCTCGGGAGGGCCGGCACAGATACGCAGTATTTT.

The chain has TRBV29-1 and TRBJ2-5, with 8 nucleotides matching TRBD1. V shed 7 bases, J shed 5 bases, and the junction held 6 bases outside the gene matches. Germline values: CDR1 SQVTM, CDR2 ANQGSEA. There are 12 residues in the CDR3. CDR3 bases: TGCAGCGCAGACCCAGGGGGCGAGACCCAGTACTTC. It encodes CSADPGGETQYF.